A selection of T cell receptor beta chains follows, all from one sample in a study of T cells in Graves' hyperthyroidism and ophthalmopathy. In TCRdb, the multiplex PCR reads were re-called with MiXCR into one record per CDR3 protein. Of some 200,000 distinct CDR3 sequences in the sample, over 15% are singletons; the top ten hold 50%. Source material: blood. The receptors derive from a man aged 45-65 years with Graves' hyperthyroidism. CDR3s include the opening cysteine and the closing phenylalanine or tryptophan. Fields, in order: V gene, D gene, clone size, J gene, CDR3 protein, CDR3 DNA. The D gene is left open where the match is weak. Expanded clones are given a class, and other clones once, few, many or no size at all.

TRBV12-3/TRBV12-4	NA	NA	TRBJ2-1	CASSLRGDSEQFF	TGTGCCAGCAGTTTAAGAGGGGATAGTGAGCAGTTCTTC
TRBV30	NA	many	TRBJ2-3	CAWSKVLGTRDTQYF	TGTGCCTGGAGTAAGGTCTTGGGTACACGGGATACGCAGTATTTT
TRBV19	TRBD2	NA	TRBJ2-7	CASSSSGLAGLGEQYF	TGTGCCAGTAGTTCAAGCGGACTAGCGGGTCTGGGGGAGCAGTACTTC
TRBV27	TRBD2	NA	TRBJ2-1	CASSLSGASSYNEQFF	TGTGCCAGCAGCCTTAGCGGGGCTAGCTCCTACAATGAGCAGTTCTTC
TRBV5-1	NA	NA	TRBJ2-5	CASRKETGTQGQETQYF	TGCGCCAGCAGAAAGGAAACCGGGACACAAGGCCAAGAGACCCAGTACTTC
TRBV30	NA	many	TRBJ1-6	CAWRDIQGDNSPLHF	TGTGCCTGGAGAGACATACAGGGTGATAATTCACCCCTCCACTTT
TRBV20-1	NA	few	TRBJ1-5	CSASPGGGRVSQPQHF	TGCAGTGCTAGCCCTGGGGGGGGAAGAGTCAGTCAGCCCCAGCATTTT
TRBV5-6	NA	few	TRBJ2-3	CASSLVAGAQDTQYF	TGTGCCAGCAGCTTGGTCGCAGGGGCCCAGGATACGCAGTATTTT
TRBV20-1	TRBD2	few	TRBJ2-2	CSAQTQREYGELFF	TGCAGTGCCCAGACCCAGCGGGAGTACGGGGAGCTGTTTTTT
TRBV12-3/TRBV12-4	TRBD1	many	TRBJ1-1	CASSRTGTRTEAFF	TGTGCCAGCAGCCGGACAGGAACCCGGACTGAAGCTTTCTTT
TRBV6-1	TRBD2	many	TRBJ2-6	CASSPRRAGSSGANVLTF	TGTGCCAGCAGTCCGCGGCGAGCGGGGAGTTCTGGGGCCAACGTCCTGACTTTC
TRBV28	NA	NA	TRBJ2-7	CASSYLGRSSYEQYF	TGTGCCAGCAGTTACCTCGGACGGAGCTCCTACGAGCAGTACTTC
TRBV30	TRBD2	many	TRBJ2-2	CAFTSGRDTGELFF	TGTGCCTTTACTAGCGGGAGGGACACCGGGGAGCTGTTTTTT
TRBV13	NA	NA	TRBJ2-7	CASSQDTFREQYF	TGTGCCAGCAGCCAAGACACCTTTCGCGAGCAGTACTTC
TRBV27	TRBD2	many	TRBJ2-7	CASSLRSGRAYEQYF	TGTGCCAGCAGTCTGAGGAGCGGGAGGGCGTACGAGCAGTACTTC
TRBV28	NA	few	TRBJ1-2	CASSEQYSVRGRGYTF	TGTGCCAGCAGTGAACAATACAGCGTCAGGGGACGGGGCTACACCTTC
TRBV20-1	NA	NA	TRBJ1-5	CSASAGTQPQHF	TGCAGTGCTAGCGCAGGGACTCAGCCCCAGCATTTT
TRBV7-2	NA	many	TRBJ2-5	CASRSQGSQETQYF	TGTGCCAGCAGGTCACAGGGAAGCCAAGAGACCCAGTACTTC
TRBV18	NA	many	TRBJ2-2	CASSALPTNTGELFF	TGTGCCAGCTCAGCCTTGCCGACGAACACCGGGGAGCTGTTTTTT
TRBV2	NA	many	TRBJ2-1	CASSANLRGNEQFF	TGTGCCAGCAGTGCCAACCTTCGGGGGAATGAGCAGTTCTTC
TRBV7-6	TRBD1	few	TRBJ2-2	CASSDRVKVNTGELFF	TGTGCCAGCAGTGACAGGGTAAAAGTGAACACCGGGGAGCTGTTTTTT
TRBV20-1	NA	NA	TRBJ2-3	CSARTSFGTDTQYF	TGCAGTGCTAGAACTTCCTTCGGCACAGATACGCAGTATTTT
TRBV19	NA	NA	TRBJ1-3	CASTPFGEGSGNTIYF	TGTGCCAGTACCCCTTTTGGGGAAGGGTCTGGAAACACCATATATTTT
TRBV7-6	TRBD1	few	TRBJ2-1	CASSRGTGEIDEQFF	TGTGCCAGCAGCCGAGGGACAGGGGAAATCGATGAGCAGTTCTTC
TRBV5-1	NA	many	TRBJ1-5	CASSLAGGTGPQHF	TGCGCCAGCAGCTTGGCCGGGGGCACGGGACCCCAGCATTTT
TRBV24-1	NA	few	TRBJ2-2	CATSDVGGTTGELFF	TGTGCCACCAGTGATGTGGGCGGAACCACCGGGGAGCTGTTTTTT
TRBV3-1	NA	many	TRBJ2-2	CASRGSRELFF	TGTGCCAGCAGGGGTTCGCGGGAGCTGTTTTTT
TRBV2	NA	many	TRBJ2-7	CASSSTRYEQYF	TGTGCCAGCAGCTCGACACGCTACGAGCAGTACTTC
TRBV7-2	TRBD2	NA	TRBJ2-7	CASSLGMREYEQYF	TGTGCCAGCAGCTTAGGAATGCGGGAGTACGAGCAGTACTTC
TRBV5-5	NA	few	TRBJ2-1	CASSPDTSSYNEQFF	TGTGCCAGCAGCCCAGACACGAGCTCCTACAATGAGCAGTTCTTC
TRBV7-2	TRBD1	NA	TRBJ2-3	CASSLRQGEATDTQYF	TGTGCCAGCAGCTTGAGACAGGGGGAGGCCACAGATACGCAGTATTTT